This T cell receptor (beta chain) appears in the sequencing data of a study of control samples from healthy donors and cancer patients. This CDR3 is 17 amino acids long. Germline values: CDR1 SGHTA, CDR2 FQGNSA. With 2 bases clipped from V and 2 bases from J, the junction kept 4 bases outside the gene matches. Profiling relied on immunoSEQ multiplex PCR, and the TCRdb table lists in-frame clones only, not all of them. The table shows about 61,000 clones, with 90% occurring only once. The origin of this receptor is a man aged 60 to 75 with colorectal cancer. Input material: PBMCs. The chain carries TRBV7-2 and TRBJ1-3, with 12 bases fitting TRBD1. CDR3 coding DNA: TGTGCCAGCAGCTTACGGGACAGGGGGCCGGCTGGAAACACCATATATTTT. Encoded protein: CASSLRDRGPAGNTIYF.